This TCR beta chain emerged from a study of blood T cell repertoires in COVID-19. CDR1 is LGHNT and CDR2 is FRNRAP in the germline V gene. The CDR3 is 15 amino acids. V was clipped by 1 base and J by 6 bases; unmatched bases: 5. Original data processing: Amplifying reference gene primers gave estimates of nucleated cell counts. Here immunoSEQ multiplex PCR was the method, and the copy in TCRdb shows in-frame clones only, minus some. The DNA was the basis for D and trimming; V, J and clone size are from that table. The table lists nearly 350,000 clones, about nine tenths of them singletons. During active infection, Seattle patients enrolled and were then monitored through disease.

This rearrangement joins TRBV12-5 to TRBJ1-5, with 8 bases fitting TRBD1. The TCR was taken from a woman in her 70s with COVID-19, enrolled during active disease. The source material was peripheral blood. CDR3 DNA: TGTGCTAGTGGTTTGGGGACAGGGTGGGGTCAGCCCCAGCATTTT. It encodes CASGLGTGWGQPQHF.